The 27 T cell receptor beta chains below all came from one sample that was sequenced in a study of blood T cell repertoires in COVID-19 (dated by TCRdb to 2018 to 2021). Libraries were prepared through the immunoSEQ multiplex PCR assay. TCRdb obtained this table from immuneACCESS and retained in-frame rearrangements with V and J assigned. These tables miss some clones; where compared with another copy, unresolved V genes account for less than half of the shortfall, and the remainder is unexplained. The sample profile shows 300,000 to 400,000 clones; around nine tenths of them were found once. 3% of the sample is taken by the ten largest. The material sequenced was peripheral blood. These receptors were collected from a human donor in a cohort sampled during active COVID-19.

The chain recombines TRBV20-1 with TRBJ2-7; D uncertain. The CDR3 is 11 residues long. Germline values: CDR1 DFQATT, CDR2 SNEGSKA (reference sequence). Between the trimmed V and J ends, which lost 6 bases and 1 base, there was a span of 7 bases. The CDR3 spells CSAHTSYEQYF. The DNA for the CDR3 is TGCAGTGCCCATACTTCCTACGAGCAGTACTTC.

The V gene is TRBV19, the J gene TRBJ1-1; 11 nucleotides agree with TRBD1. Losses at the gene ends were 4 bases for V and 6 bases for J; bases not matched to a gene: 4. This CDR3 is built from 14 residues. The germline V gene has CDR1 LNHDA and CDR2 SQIVND (reference sequence). The chain's CDR3 is CASSKADRGPEAFF. For the CDR3, the DNA is TGTGCCAGTAGTAAGGCGGACAGGGGGCCTGAAGCTTTCTTT.

This clone was seen a few times. The chain uses TRBV7-8 and TRBJ2-3; D ambiguous. Between the trimmed V and J ends, which lost 5 bases and 3 bases, there was a span of 18 bases. The CDR3 runs 16 residues. Germline V gene lookup returns CDR1 SGHVS and CDR2 FQNEAQ. CDR3 bases: TGTGCCAGCAGCCCCTTCGTTCCCCCCACTACAGATACGCAGTATTTT. Translated, it gives CASSPFVPPTTDTQYF.

This chain links TRBV27 with TRBJ2-7, with TRBD2 matching 12 bases. The germline V gene has CDR1 MNHEY and CDR2 SMNVEV (reference sequence). The junction had 6 bases not matched to a gene; V was cut back by 5 bases and J by 4 bases. This CDR3 is 15 amino acids long. CDR3 in amino acids: CASSPRTSGKYEQYF. The CDR3, as DNA: TGTGCCAGCAGTCCTCGGACTAGCGGGAAGTACGAGCAGTACTTC.

The chain uses TRBV6-6 and TRBJ2-1; D gene ambiguous. V was cut by 2 bases and J by 4 bases, with 3 bases left in between. CDR1 and CDR2 from the germline V gene are MNHNY and SVGAGI (reference sequence). This CDR3 has 12 residues. Written as DNA, the CDR3 is TGTGCCAGCAGTTACCCGTACAATGAGCAGTTCTTC. Encoded protein: CASSYPYNEQFF.

The V gene is TRBV30, the J gene TRBJ2-1; D is undetermined. V gave up 1 base and J gave up 2 bases, with 9 bases separating them. CDR1 and CDR2 (germline): GTSNPN, SVGIG (reference sequence). The CDR3 covers 14 residues. The CDR3 DNA is TGTGCCTGGAGTGGGAGCTTCACCTACAATGAGCAGTTCTTC. This gives the protein CAWSGSFTYNEQFF.

Notes on this clone: A read error may produce the germline difference seen at one junction end. The chain employs TRBV12-3 or TRBV12-4 and TRBJ2-1; D might be TRBD1 (5 bases). This CDR3 contains 13 residues. CDR3 in amino acids: CAGRVGPYNEQFF. CDR3 DNA: TGTGCCGGCAGGGTGGGGCCCTACAATGAGCAGTTCTTC.

Only a few counts were recorded for this clone. At one end, the junction sequence differs from germline, possibly due to a read error. V and J are TRBV10-3 and TRBJ1-3, with D possibly TRBD1 on 5 matching bases. The CDR3 sequence is 13 residues long. Per the germline V gene, CDR1 is ENHRY and CDR2 is SYGVKD. The CDR3 nucleotides read TGTGCCATCAGTAAACCCGGAGACGGACAAACTTTCTTT. Protein: CAISKPGDGQTFF.

V gene TRBV19 combines with J gene TRBJ2-7; D gene ambiguous. The CDR3 covers 13 residues. Trimming removed 4 bases from V and 2 bases from J, with 9 bases in between. Germline values: CDR1 LNHDA, CDR2 SQIVND (reference sequence). For the CDR3, the DNA is TGTGCCAGTAGTAGTACGCGAGCCTACGAGCAGTACTTC. Amino acids: CASSSTRAYEQYF.

V gene TRBV5-4 combines with J gene TRBJ2-1; TRBD2 is a possible D gene (6 bases). Trimming stripped 2 bases from V and 9 bases from J, with 12 bases between. Germline-derived CDR1 and CDR2 are SGHNT and YYREEE (reference sequence). The CDR3 has 13 residues. The CDR3 region has the DNA TGTGCCAGCAGCTTAGGACTATACGGTGAGCAGTTCTTC. This translates into CASSLGLYGEQFF.

This chain connects TRBV3-1 (or the pseudogene TRBV3-2) to TRBJ2-2, with TRBD2 matching over 7 bases. The CDR3 has 14 amino acids. With 4 bases clipped from V and 7 bases from J, the junction kept 6 bases outside the gene matches. Germline-derived CDR1 and CDR2 are LGHDT and YNNKEL (reference sequence). The CDR3 nucleotides read TGTGCCAGCAGCCCCCACTCTAGCGGCGGGGAGCTGTTTTTT. This codes for CASSPHSSGGELFF.

This CDR3 is CASSQDRSGITLHF. CDR3 nucleotide sequence: TGTGCCAGCAGCCAAGATAGGTCAGGTATAACCCTCCACTTT. The V gene is TRBV14, the J gene TRBJ1-6; D unresolved. The V and J ends lost 0 bases and 14 bases respectively, with 14 bases between them. Germline V lookup: CDR1 SGHDN, CDR2 FVKESK. CDR3 length equals 14 residues.

The genes are TRBV10-3 and TRBJ2-3; 10 bases fit TRBD2. The CDR3 is 15 residues long. V shed 7 bases and J 0 bases; nucleotides not matched to a gene: 4. Germline CDR1 ENHRY, CDR2 SYGVKD. CDR3 nucleotides: TGTGCCATCACTAGCGGGGGCCTTAGCACAGATACGCAGTATTTT. It translates to CAITSGGLSTDTQYF.

The chain joins TRBV10-3 to TRBJ1-1; D might be TRBD1 (5 bases). V shed 2 bases and J shed 2 bases, with 9 bases lying between them. Germline CDR1 ENHRY, CDR2 SYGVKD. The CDR3 covers 14 residues. In DNA form, the CDR3 reads TGTGCCATCAGTGAGGACAGACACAACACTGAAGCTTTCTTT. It translates to CAISEDRHNTEAFF.

The J gene is TRBJ2-3, the V gene TRBV28; 9 bases line up with TRBD2. Losses at the gene ends were 4 bases for V and 2 bases for J; bases not matched to a gene: 4. From germline, CDR1 is MDHEN and CDR2 SYDVKM. CDR3 length: 15 residues. DNA for the CDR3: TGTGCCAGCAGTTCGTTAGCGGGAGTCACAGATACGCAGTATTTT. Its protein product is CASSSLAGVTDTQYF.

This clone was detected only once. This sequence joins TRBV5-1 and TRBJ1-3; D may be TRBD1 (5 bases). The CDR3 loop spans 15 amino acids. Per the germline V gene, CDR1 is SGHRS and CDR2 is YFSETQ. V gave up 2 bases and J gave up 0 bases, with 9 bases separating them. The CDR3 nucleotides read TGCGCCAGCAGCTTCGGGGGTGACTCTGGAAACACCATATATTTT. Residues: CASSFGGDSGNTIYF.

This chain joins TRBV5-3 and TRBJ1-3, with a weak D call TRBD1 (5 bases). TRBV5-3 is treated as an ORF (open reading frame) with a function not yet certain. The CDR3 sequence is 15 residues long. V was trimmed by 4 bases and J by 5 bases, leaving 16 bases between them. The CDR3 region is CARSPNRTGRNTIYF. CDR3 DNA: TGTGCCAGAAGCCCTAATCGTACAGGACGAAACACCATATATTTT.

This chain uses TRBV2 with TRBJ2-2; D is possibly TRBD1 (5 bases). This CDR3 contains 12 residues. Trimming left V 3 bases short and J 6 bases short, with 5 bases between. The germline V gene encodes CDR1 SNHLY and CDR2 FYNNEI. The CDR3 spells CASSDRAGELFF. The CDR3 DNA follows: TGTGCCAGCAGTGACAGGGCCGGGGAGCTGTTTTTT. The whole variable domain, filled in from reference TRBV2 and TRBJ2-2, reads EPEVTQTPSHQVTQMGQEVILRCVPISNHLYFYWYRQILGQKVEFLVSFYNNEISEKSEIFDDQFSVERPDGSNFTLKIRSTKLEDSAMYFCASSDRAGELFFGEGSRLTVL.

J is TRBJ2-2 and V is TRBV7-9, with 13 bases fitting TRBD2. Per germline, CDR1 SEHNR and CDR2 FQNEAQ (reference sequence). After removal of 5 bases from V and 11 bases from J, the junction contained 8 bases not matched to a gene. The CDR3 extends over 15 amino acids. The CDR3 protein is CASSRTSGSLRELFF. As DNA, the CDR3 is TGTGCCAGCAGCAGGACTAGCGGGAGCTTAAGAGAGCTGTTTTTT. Full variable domain (rest looked up from reference TRBV7-9 and TRBJ2-2): DTGVSQNPRHKITKRGQNVTFRCDPISEHNRLYWYRQTLGQGPEFLTYFQNEAQLEKSRLLSDRFSAERPKGSFSTLEIQRTEQGDSAMYLCASSRTSGSLRELFFGEGSRLTVL.

V usage is TRBV11-2 and J usage is TRBJ1-6; no reliable D call. The CDR3 loop spans 14 amino acids. From germline, CDR1 is SGHAT and CDR2 FQNNGV. Trimming shortened V by 8 bases and J by 7 bases, and 15 bases separated the two germline ends. The CDR3, as DNA: TGTGCCAGCGAAAAATCTGCCCGGAATTCACCCCTCCACTTT. As protein: CASEKSARNSPLHF.

The V call is TRBV6-5, the J call TRBJ1-6; no clear D. Germline-derived CDR1 and CDR2 are MNHEY and SVGAGI. Trimming pared 2 bases from V and 9 bases from J, leaving 8 bases between. The CDR3 contains 13 residues. The chain's CDR3 is CASSYDPSSPLHF. In nucleotides, the CDR3 is TGTGCCAGCAGTTACGACCCTAGTTCACCCCTCCACTTT.

This chain uses TRBV19 with TRBJ2-3, with D perhaps TRBD1 (5 bases). The V end was cut by 3 bases, the J end by 0 bases, with 13 bases between. The CDR3 loop spans 16 amino acids. Germline CDR1 reads LNHDA; CDR2 reads SQIVND (reference sequence). The CDR3 reads CASSMGPGQSTDTQYF. The DNA of the CDR3 is TGTGCCAGTAGTATGGGGCCAGGCCAGAGCACAGATACGCAGTATTTT.

The chain joins TRBV6-2 or TRBV6-3 to TRBJ1-2; 7 bases fit TRBD1. Germline values: CDR1 MNHEY, CDR2 SVGEGT. V trimming: 5 bases; J trimming: 3 bases; junction bases outside the gene matches: 3. The CDR3 totals 13 residues. The chain's CDR3 is CASSGQDYYGYTF. The CDR3 bases are TGTGCCAGCAGTGGACAGGACTACTATGGCTACACCTTC.

The gene calls are TRBV13 and TRBJ2-5, with a weak D call TRBD2 (5 bases). CDR3 length: 17 residues. Trimming removed 4 bases at V and 3 bases at J, with 21 bases between. Per the germline V gene, CDR1 is PRHDT and CDR2 is FYEKMQ (reference sequence). CDR3 sequence: CASSSLAASRYEETQYF. CDR3 nucleotide sequence: TGTGCCAGCAGCTCCCTTGCGGCTAGCAGATATGAAGAGACCCAGTACTTC.

The rearrangement links TRBV11-2 to TRBJ2-3; tentatively, D is TRBD1 (5 bases). CDR3 length: 16 residues. Trimming removed 2 bases at V and 7 bases at J, with 19 bases between. Germline V CDR1 and CDR2: SGHAT, FQNNGV. The CDR3 region has the DNA TGTGCCAGCAGCTTAAGACAGATACCTGATGGGAATACGCAGTATTTT. Translation: CASSLRQIPDGNTQYF.

The V and J genes are TRBV5-1 and TRBJ2-5, with TRBD2 matching over 8 bases. The V and J ends lost 4 bases and 4 bases, in that order; junction bases with no gene match: 9. CDR1 is SGHRS, CDR2 YFSETQ, per germline. CDR3 length equals 15 residues. CDR3 in amino acids: CASSPEPGGVETQYF. In DNA form, the CDR3 reads TGCGCCAGCAGCCCCGAGCCGGGGGGGGTAGAGACCCAGTACTTC.

This chain joins TRBV30 and TRBJ1-6, with a tentative D call TRBD1 (6 bases). Germline V gives CDR1 GTSNPN, CDR2 SVGIG (reference sequence). CDR3 length equals 14 residues. Between the trimmed V and J ends, which lost 8 bases and 8 bases, there was a span of 19 bases. The CDR3 protein is CAVNRDTTHSPLHF. The CDR3, as DNA: TGTGCCGTAAACAGGGATACGACCCATTCACCCCTCCACTTT.